Listed below are T cell receptor beta chains from one sample, sequenced in a study of blood T cell repertoires in COVID-19. Profiling relied on immunoSEQ multiplex PCR, and the TCRdb table lists in-frame clones only, not all of them. The sample consists of about 220,000 clones, about four fifths of them appearing once. The material sequenced was peripheral blood. The receptors originated from a woman aged 25 to 39 who had recovered from COVID-19. Both conserved end residues are part of each CDR3. The D gene is left open where the match is weak. Clone size is given for some rows only: seen once, a few or many times, or a class if the clone is expanded.

clone size: NA; D gene: TRBD1; V gene: TRBV18; J gene: TRBJ2-7; CDR3 protein: CASSPPVGQGGEQYF; CDR3 DNA: TGTGCCAGCTCACCACCGGTAGGACAGGGAGGCGAGCAGTACTTC
clone size: few; D gene: NA; V gene: TRBV28; J gene: TRBJ1-2; CDR3 protein: CASRNPGRDSGYTF; CDR3 DNA: TGTGCCAGCAGAAACCCGGGGAGGGATTCCGGCTACACCTTC
clone size: NA; D gene: TRBD2; V gene: TRBV24-1; J gene: TRBJ2-7; CDR3 protein: CATSDFGTSGVYEQYF; CDR3 DNA: TGTGCCACCAGTGATTTCGGGACTAGCGGGGTCTACGAGCAGTACTTC
clone size: NA; D gene: NA; V gene: TRBV12-3/TRBV12-4; J gene: TRBJ1-5; CDR3 protein: CASSLTGNQPQHF; CDR3 DNA: TGTGCCAGCAGTCTGACGGGTAATCAGCCCCAGCATTTT
clone size: NA; D gene: TRBD2; V gene: TRBV11-1; J gene: TRBJ2-3; CDR3 protein: CASCRSGVSTDTQYF; CDR3 DNA: TGTGCCAGTTGTAGGAGCGGGGTTAGCACAGATACGCAGTATTTT
clone size: NA; D gene: TRBD1; V gene: TRBV6-1; J gene: TRBJ1-5; CDR3 protein: CASKIDRDQPQHF; CDR3 DNA: TGTGCCAGCAAGATCGACAGGGACCAGCCCCAGCATTTT
clone size: few; D gene: TRBD1; V gene: TRBV29-1; J gene: TRBJ1-2; CDR3 protein: CSVVGTVEGYTF; CDR3 DNA: TGCAGCGTAGTAGGGACAGTCGAGGGCTACACCTTC
clone size: NA; D gene: NA; V gene: TRBV5-1; J gene: TRBJ1-1; CDR3 protein: CASSTQGTEAFF; CDR3 DNA: TGCGCCAGCAGCACCCAGGGTACTGAAGCTTTCTTT
clone size: NA; D gene: TRBD1; V gene: TRBV4-1; J gene: TRBJ2-7; CDR3 protein: CASSQPDRGLYEQYF; CDR3 DNA: TGCGCCAGCAGCCAACCGGACAGGGGGCTATACGAGCAGTACTTC
clone size: few; D gene: TRBD2; V gene: TRBV9; J gene: TRBJ2-2; CDR3 protein: CASSVVVAGGPGELFF; CDR3 DNA: TGTGCCAGCAGCGTAGTAGTAGCGGGAGGCCCCGGGGAGCTGTTTTTT
clone size: once; D gene: NA; V gene: TRBV12-3/TRBV12-4; J gene: TRBJ2-5; CDR3 protein: CASSTRVETQYF; CDR3 DNA: TGTGCCAGCAGTACCCGAGTGGAGACCCAGTACTTC
clone size: once; D gene: NA; V gene: TRBV15; J gene: TRBJ1-6; CDR3 protein: CATSREGGGNSPLHF; CDR3 DNA: TGTGCCACCAGCAGAGAAGGGGGGGGAAATTCACCCCTCCACTTT
clone size: NA; D gene: TRBD1; V gene: TRBV6-5; J gene: TRBJ2-7; CDR3 protein: CASKTGTGGDSVQYF; CDR3 DNA: TGTGCCAGCAAAACAGGGACAGGGGGCGATTCCGTGCAGTACTTC
clone size: NA; D gene: NA; V gene: TRBV27; J gene: TRBJ2-1; CDR3 protein: CASSTNNEQFF; CDR3 DNA: TGTGCCAGCAGTACTAACAATGAGCAGTTCTTC
clone size: NA; D gene: NA; V gene: TRBV28; J gene: TRBJ1-4; CDR3 protein: CASSSLQYTNEKLFF; CDR3 DNA: TGTGCCAGCAGTTCCTTACAGTACACTAATGAAAAACTGTTTTTT
clone size: NA; D gene: TRBD2; V gene: TRBV9; J gene: TRBJ2-7; CDR3 protein: CASSPGGGTTSREQYF; CDR3 DNA: TGTGCCAGCAGCCCCGGCGGTGGGACTACCTCTAGGGAGCAGTACTTC
clone size: NA; D gene: TRBD1; V gene: TRBV29-1; J gene: TRBJ1-2; CDR3 protein: CSVDRGQRNYGYTF; CDR3 DNA: TGCAGCGTTGACAGGGGGCAGAGAAACTATGGCTACACCTTC
clone size: NA; D gene: NA; V gene: TRBV6-5; J gene: TRBJ2-7; CDR3 protein: CASSRDTYEQYF; CDR3 DNA: TGTGCCAGCAGTAGGGACACCTACGAGCAGTACTTC
clone size: NA; D gene: TRBD2; V gene: TRBV7-9; J gene: TRBJ2-1; CDR3 protein: CASRTSGRASSYNEQFF; CDR3 DNA: TGTGCCAGCAGGACTAGCGGGAGGGCGAGCTCCTACAATGAGCAGTTCTTC
clone size: NA; D gene: TRBD2; V gene: TRBV13; J gene: TRBJ2-3; CDR3 protein: CASSLEGGTSPDTQYF; CDR3 DNA: TGTGCCAGCAGCTTAGAAGGAGGGACTAGCCCAGATACGCAGTATTTT
clone size: many; D gene: TRBD2; V gene: TRBV19; J gene: TRBJ2-5; CDR3 protein: CATTGGQGGQTQYF; CDR3 DNA: TGTGCCACCACAGGAGGTCAGGGAGGGCAGACCCAGTACTTC
clone size: NA; D gene: NA; V gene: TRBV29-1; J gene: TRBJ1-5; CDR3 protein: CSVRQEESGQPQHF; CDR3 DNA: TGCAGCGTCCGACAGGAAGAATCAGGTCAGCCCCAGCATTTT
clone size: NA; D gene: TRBD1; V gene: TRBV15; J gene: TRBJ1-2; CDR3 protein: CATNTDRDDNYGYTF; CDR3 DNA: TGTGCCACCAACACGGACAGGGACGATAACTATGGCTACACCTTC
clone size: NA; D gene: NA; V gene: TRBV11-3; J gene: TRBJ1-3; CDR3 protein: CASSSGDISGNTIYF; CDR3 DNA: TGTGCCAGCAGCTCCGGGGACATCTCTGGAAACACCATATATTTT
clone size: NA; D gene: TRBD1; V gene: TRBV2; J gene: TRBJ1-2; CDR3 protein: CASSEDRQANYGYTF; CDR3 DNA: TGTGCCAGCAGTGAGGACAGGCAAGCTAACTATGGCTACACCTTC
clone size: NA; D gene: TRBD2; V gene: TRBV6-6; J gene: TRBJ2-1; CDR3 protein: CASRQGTSNNEQFF; CDR3 DNA: TGTGCCAGCCGCCAAGGGACTAGCAACAATGAGCAGTTCTTC
clone size: NA; D gene: NA; V gene: TRBV5-1; J gene: TRBJ2-1; CDR3 protein: CASSSTRSSGNEQFF; CDR3 DNA: TGCGCCAGCAGCTCCACCCGCTCAAGCGGCAATGAGCAGTTCTTC
clone size: NA; D gene: TRBD1; V gene: TRBV28; J gene: TRBJ2-5; CDR3 protein: CASRGTGQETQYF; CDR3 DNA: TGTGCCAGCAGGGGGACAGGCCAAGAGACCCAGTACTTC
clone size: NA; D gene: TRBD1; V gene: TRBV29-1; J gene: TRBJ2-7; CDR3 protein: CSVRTGYSYEQYF; CDR3 DNA: TGCAGCGTCCGGACAGGTTACTCCTACGAGCAGTACTTC
clone size: NA; D gene: NA; V gene: TRBV4-1; J gene: TRBJ1-2; CDR3 protein: CASSQDMGLYPKGYTF; CDR3 DNA: TGCGCCAGCAGCCAAGATATGGGACTGTACCCAAAAGGCTACACCTTC
clone size: NA; D gene: TRBD2; V gene: TRBV7-2; J gene: TRBJ2-1; CDR3 protein: CASSLESGRNEQFF; CDR3 DNA: TGTGCCAGCAGCTTAGAAAGCGGGAGGAATGAGCAGTTCTTC
clone size: NA; D gene: NA; V gene: TRBV29-1; J gene: TRBJ2-5; CDR3 protein: CSVEGLIPGTQYF; CDR3 DNA: TGCAGCGTTGAAGGCCTCATCCCAGGGACCCAGTACTTC
clone size: NA; D gene: TRBD1; V gene: TRBV9; J gene: TRBJ2-7; CDR3 protein: CASSDPQGAEQYF; CDR3 DNA: TGTGCCAGCAGCGACCCACAGGGGGCCGAGCAGTACTTC
clone size: NA; D gene: TRBD2; V gene: TRBV27; J gene: TRBJ2-1; CDR3 protein: CASSQLPLAGVANEQFF; CDR3 DNA: TGTGCCAGCAGCCAACTACCTCTGGCGGGAGTAGCCAATGAGCAGTTCTTC
clone size: NA; D gene: TRBD1; V gene: TRBV27; J gene: TRBJ1-5; CDR3 protein: CASSLYGQQGIGQPQHF; CDR3 DNA: TGTGCCAGCAGTTTATACGGGCAACAGGGGATAGGTCAGCCCCAGCATTTT
clone size: few; D gene: NA; V gene: TRBV14; J gene: TRBJ2-3; CDR3 protein: CASSQGFRDTQYF; CDR3 DNA: TGTGCCAGCAGCCAAGGATTCAGAGATACGCAGTATTTT
clone size: NA; D gene: NA; V gene: TRBV29-1; J gene: TRBJ2-2; CDR3 protein: CSVEGSDTNTGELFF; CDR3 DNA: TGCAGCGTTGAAGGTAGCGATACGAACACCGGGGAGCTGTTTTTT
clone size: NA; D gene: TRBD2; V gene: TRBV6-2/TRBV6-3; J gene: TRBJ2-1; CDR3 protein: CASSYPAGAFNEQFF; CDR3 DNA: TGTGCCAGCAGTTATCCGGCGGGAGCTTTCAATGAGCAGTTCTTC
clone size: once; D gene: NA; V gene: TRBV24-1; J gene: TRBJ1-5; CDR3 protein: CATSDTRGYQPQHF; CDR3 DNA: TGTGCCACCAGTGACACCAGGGGATATCAGCCCCAGCATTTT
clone size: NA; D gene: NA; V gene: TRBV29-1; J gene: TRBJ2-7; CDR3 protein: CSVLGNRVTSYEQYF; CDR3 DNA: TGCAGCGTACTCGGGAACAGGGTAACGAGCTACGAGCAGTACTTC
clone size: NA; D gene: TRBD2; V gene: TRBV11-2; J gene: TRBJ2-3; CDR3 protein: CASSVRTSVISTDTQYF; CDR3 DNA: TGTGCCAGCAGCGTGAGGACTAGTGTTATTAGCACAGATACGCAGTATTTT
clone size: NA; D gene: NA; V gene: TRBV12-3/TRBV12-4; J gene: TRBJ1-1; CDR3 protein: CASRETGGGVAFF; CDR3 DNA: TGTGCCAGCAGAGAGACTGGAGGGGGGGTTGCTTTCTTT
clone size: NA; D gene: TRBD2; V gene: TRBV6-2/TRBV6-3; J gene: TRBJ2-5; CDR3 protein: CASTPGGARFQTQYF; CDR3 DNA: TGTGCCAGCACCCCCGGGGGGGCGAGGTTCCAGACCCAGTACTTC
clone size: NA; D gene: NA; V gene: TRBV7-2; J gene: TRBJ1-3; CDR3 protein: CASSPRNSKGNTIYF; CDR3 DNA: TGTGCCAGCAGCCCTCGAAACAGTAAGGGAAACACCATATATTTT
clone size: NA; D gene: TRBD2; V gene: TRBV5-1; J gene: TRBJ2-1; CDR3 protein: CASSWTSGSTEQFF; CDR3 DNA: TGCGCCAGCAGCTGGACTAGCGGGAGTACCGAGCAGTTCTTC
clone size: NA; D gene: TRBD1; V gene: TRBV10-3; J gene: TRBJ1-1; CDR3 protein: CAYQGANTEAFF; CDR3 DNA: TGTGCCTACCAGGGGGCGAACACTGAAGCTTTCTTT
clone size: NA; D gene: TRBD1; V gene: TRBV7-6; J gene: TRBJ2-5; CDR3 protein: CASSLLSGTGKETQYF; CDR3 DNA: TGTGCCAGCAGCCTTCTTTCCGGGACAGGGAAGGAGACCCAGTACTTC
clone size: once; D gene: NA; V gene: TRBV5-5; J gene: TRBJ2-5; CDR3 protein: CASSLDPRETQYF; CDR3 DNA: TGTGCCAGCAGCTTGGACCCTAGGGAGACCCAGTACTTC
clone size: NA; D gene: TRBD1; V gene: TRBV18; J gene: TRBJ2-2; CDR3 protein: CASSPGQGAHAGELFF; CDR3 DNA: TGTGCCAGCTCACCCGGACAGGGGGCGCATGCCGGGGAGCTGTTTTTT
clone size: NA; D gene: NA; V gene: TRBV19; J gene: TRBJ2-2; CDR3 protein: CASKYREGTGELFF; CDR3 DNA: TGTGCCAGTAAATACAGGGAGGGCACCGGGGAGCTGTTTTTT
clone size: NA; D gene: NA; V gene: TRBV28; J gene: TRBJ2-1; CDR3 protein: CASSPVGASSYNEQFF; CDR3 DNA: TGTGCCAGCAGCCCCGTGGGGGCTAGCTCCTACAATGAGCAGTTCTTC
clone size: NA; D gene: TRBD2; V gene: TRBV30; J gene: TRBJ2-3; CDR3 protein: CAWSLSRFGAGGTDTQYF; CDR3 DNA: TGTGCCTGGAGTCTCTCCCGTTTTGGAGCGGGAGGTACAGATACGCAGTATTTT
clone size: NA; D gene: NA; V gene: TRBV7-8; J gene: TRBJ2-7; CDR3 protein: CASSLSRPLTMSPYEQYF; CDR3 DNA: TGTGCCAGCAGCTTAAGTCGGCCACTAACCATGAGCCCCTACGAGCAGTACTTC
clone size: NA; D gene: NA; V gene: TRBV28; J gene: TRBJ2-6; CDR3 protein: CASSFPGSSGANVLTF; CDR3 DNA: TGTGCCAGCAGTTTCCCCGGGAGCTCTGGGGCCAACGTCCTGACTTTC
clone size: NA; D gene: TRBD1; V gene: TRBV5-1; J gene: TRBJ1-2; CDR3 protein: CASSAQGAQYGYTF; CDR3 DNA: TGCGCCAGCAGCGCACAGGGGGCACAGTATGGCTACACCTTC
clone size: NA; D gene: NA; V gene: TRBV7-2; J gene: TRBJ2-7; CDR3 protein: CASSLFEAWRGSYEQYF; CDR3 DNA: TGTGCCAGCAGCTTATTTGAAGCTTGGCGGGGATCCTACGAGCAGTACTTC
clone size: NA; D gene: TRBD1; V gene: TRBV5-1; J gene: TRBJ1-2; CDR3 protein: CASSWGDSYGYTF; CDR3 DNA: TGCGCCAGCAGCTGGGGGGACAGCTATGGCTACACCTTC
clone size: NA; D gene: TRBD2; V gene: TRBV28; J gene: TRBJ2-5; CDR3 protein: CASSPPEVAGKETQYF; CDR3 DNA: TGTGCCAGCAGTCCCCCGGAGGTAGCGGGAAAAGAGACCCAGTACTTC
clone size: NA; D gene: NA; V gene: TRBV27; J gene: TRBJ1-2; CDR3 protein: CASSRDGGNYGYTF; CDR3 DNA: TGTGCCAGCAGTCGGGACGGGGGGAACTATGGCTACACCTTC